This T cell receptor (beta chain) was identified in a study of cytomegalovirus exposure and HLA in healthy donors. V shed 4 bases and J 3 bases; nucleotides not matched to a gene: 3. The CDR3 length is 15 residues. CDR1 is LGHNA and CDR2 is YNFKEQ in the germline V gene. Vbeta (60) and Jbeta (13) primers were used in the PCR. Data came from immunoSEQ multiplex PCR; TCRdb stores just in-frame clones and leaves some out. The sample consists of approximately 99,000 clones, roughly 83% of them appearing once. This clone was detected once. This clonotype originated in a male donor in good health and CMV-seropositive. The specimen sequenced was PBMCs. This chain joins TRBV4-2 and TRBJ1-2; 12 bases agree with TRBD1. The CDR3 coding sequence is TGTGCCAGCAGCCCCGGGACAGGGGGCTACTATGGCTACACCTTC. Protein sequence: CASSPGTGGYYGYTF.